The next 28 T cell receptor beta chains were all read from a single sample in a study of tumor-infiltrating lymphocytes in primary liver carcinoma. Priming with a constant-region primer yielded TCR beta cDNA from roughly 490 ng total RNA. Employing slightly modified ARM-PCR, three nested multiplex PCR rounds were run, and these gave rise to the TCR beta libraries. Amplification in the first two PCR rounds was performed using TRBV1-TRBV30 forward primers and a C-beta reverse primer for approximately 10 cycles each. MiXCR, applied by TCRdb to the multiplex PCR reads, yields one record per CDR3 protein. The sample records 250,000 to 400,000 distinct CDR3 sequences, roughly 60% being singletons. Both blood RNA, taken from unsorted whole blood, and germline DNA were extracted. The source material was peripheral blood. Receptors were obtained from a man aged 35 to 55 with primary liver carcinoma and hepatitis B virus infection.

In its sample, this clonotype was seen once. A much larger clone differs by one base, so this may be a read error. The CDR3 is CASSLDPSTRELFF. As DNA, the CDR3 is TGTGCCAGCAGCTTAGACCCGAGCACCCGGGAGCTGTTTTTT. The J gene is TRBJ2-2, the V gene TRBV11-2; unclear D gene. This CDR3 spans 14 amino acids. Per the germline V gene, CDR1 is SGHAT and CDR2 is FQNNGV.

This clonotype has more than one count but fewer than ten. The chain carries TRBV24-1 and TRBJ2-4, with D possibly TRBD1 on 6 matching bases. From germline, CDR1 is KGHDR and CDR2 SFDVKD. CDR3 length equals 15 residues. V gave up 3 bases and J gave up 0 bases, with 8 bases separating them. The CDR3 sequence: CATSDPGVAKNIQYF. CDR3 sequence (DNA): TGTGCCACCAGTGATCCAGGGGTAGCCAAAAACATTCAGTACTTC.

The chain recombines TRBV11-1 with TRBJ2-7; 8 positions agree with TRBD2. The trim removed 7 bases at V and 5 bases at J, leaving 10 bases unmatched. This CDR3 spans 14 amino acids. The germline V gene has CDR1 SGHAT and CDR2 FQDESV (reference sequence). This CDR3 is CASIPVWRGDEQYF. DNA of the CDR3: TGTGCCAGCATACCGGTATGGCGGGGGGACGAGCAGTACTTC. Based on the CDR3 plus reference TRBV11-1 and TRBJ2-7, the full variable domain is EAEVAQSPRYKITEKSQAVAFWCDPISGHATLYWYRQILGQGPELLVQFQDESVVDDSQLPKDRFSAERLKGVDSTLKIQPAELGDSAMYLCASIPVWRGDEQYFGPGTRLTVT.

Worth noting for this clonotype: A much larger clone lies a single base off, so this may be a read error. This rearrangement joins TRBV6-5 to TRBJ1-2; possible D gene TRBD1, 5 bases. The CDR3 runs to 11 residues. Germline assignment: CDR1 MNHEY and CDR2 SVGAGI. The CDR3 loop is CDSRDGWGYTF. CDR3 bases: TGTGACAGTAGGGACGGTTGGGGCTACACCTTC.

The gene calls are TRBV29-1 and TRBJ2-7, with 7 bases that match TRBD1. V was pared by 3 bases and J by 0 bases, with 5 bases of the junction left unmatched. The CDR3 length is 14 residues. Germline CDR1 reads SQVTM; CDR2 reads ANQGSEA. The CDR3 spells CSVEVPGGSYEQYF. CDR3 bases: TGCAGCGTTGAGGTACCAGGGGGCTCCTACGAGCAGTACTTC.

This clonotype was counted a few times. The DNA of the CDR3 is TGTGCCAGCAGCCCGGGGACGGCTGGCACAGATACGCAGTATTTT. As protein: CASSPGTAGTDTQYF. The rearrangement joins TRBV4-2 to TRBJ2-3; D is tentatively TRBD1 or TRBD2 (5 bases each). The CDR3 covers 15 residues. Per the germline V gene, CDR1 is LGHNA and CDR2 is YNFKEQ. Trimming pared 4 bases from V and 1 base from J, leaving 12 bases between.

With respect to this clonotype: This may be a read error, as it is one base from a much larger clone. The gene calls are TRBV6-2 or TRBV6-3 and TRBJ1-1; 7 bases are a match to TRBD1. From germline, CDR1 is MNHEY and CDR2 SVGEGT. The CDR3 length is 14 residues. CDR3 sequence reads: CATVDRDSNTETFF. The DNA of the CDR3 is TGTGCCACCGTCGACAGGGATTCGAACACTGAAACTTTCTTT.

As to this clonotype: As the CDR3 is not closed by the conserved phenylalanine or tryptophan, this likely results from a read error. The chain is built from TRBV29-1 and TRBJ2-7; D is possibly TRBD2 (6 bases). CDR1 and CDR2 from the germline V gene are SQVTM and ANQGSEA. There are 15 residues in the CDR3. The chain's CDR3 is CSAEDPRGPWRMQYL. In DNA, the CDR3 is TGCAGCGCTGAAGATCCGCGGGGCCCCTGGAGGATGCAGTACCTC.

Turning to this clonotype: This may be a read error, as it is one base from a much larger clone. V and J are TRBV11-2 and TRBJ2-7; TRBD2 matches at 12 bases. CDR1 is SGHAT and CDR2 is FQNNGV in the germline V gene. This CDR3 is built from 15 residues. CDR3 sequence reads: CAGSPASGRAYEQYF. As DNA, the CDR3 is TGTGCCGGCAGTCCCGCTAGCGGGAGGGCCTACGAGCAGTACTTC.

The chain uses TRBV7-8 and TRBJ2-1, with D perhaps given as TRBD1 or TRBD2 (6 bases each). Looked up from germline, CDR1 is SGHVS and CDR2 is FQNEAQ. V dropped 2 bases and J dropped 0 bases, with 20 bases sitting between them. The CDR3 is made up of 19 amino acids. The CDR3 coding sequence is TGTGCCAGCAGCTTACCCTACCCAAGGAGGGGGGCCTCCTACAATGAGCAGTTCTTC. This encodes CASSLPYPRRGASYNEQFF.

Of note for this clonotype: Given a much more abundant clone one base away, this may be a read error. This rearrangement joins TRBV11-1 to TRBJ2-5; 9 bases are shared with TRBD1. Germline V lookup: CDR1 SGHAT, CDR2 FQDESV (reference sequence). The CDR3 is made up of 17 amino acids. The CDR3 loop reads CVSSLILGQGDQETQYF. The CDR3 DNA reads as TGTGTCAGCAGCTTGATCCTGGGACAGGGAGACCAAGAGACCCAGTACTTC. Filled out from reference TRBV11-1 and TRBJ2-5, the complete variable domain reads EAEVAQSPRYKITEKSQAVAFWCDPISGHATLYWYRQILGQGPELLVQFQDESVVDDSQLPKDRFSAERLKGVDSTLKIQPAELGDSAMYLCVSSLILGQGDQETQYFGPGTRLLVL.

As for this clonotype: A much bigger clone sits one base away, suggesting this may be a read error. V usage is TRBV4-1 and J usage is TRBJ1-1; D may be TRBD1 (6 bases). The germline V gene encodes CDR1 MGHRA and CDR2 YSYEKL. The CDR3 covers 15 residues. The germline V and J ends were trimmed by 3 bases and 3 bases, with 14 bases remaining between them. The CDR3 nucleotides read TGCGCCAGCAGCCAGGGACATGGGGCGGACACTGAAGCTTTCTTT. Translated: CASSQGHGADTEAFF.

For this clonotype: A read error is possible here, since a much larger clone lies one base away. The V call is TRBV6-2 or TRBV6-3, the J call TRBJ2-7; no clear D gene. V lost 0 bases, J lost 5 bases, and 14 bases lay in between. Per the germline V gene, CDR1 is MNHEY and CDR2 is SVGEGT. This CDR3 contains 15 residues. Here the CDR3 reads CASSYSTSGQNEQYF. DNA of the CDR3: TGTGCCAGCAGTTACTCGACCAGTGGGCAAAACGAGCAGTACTTC.

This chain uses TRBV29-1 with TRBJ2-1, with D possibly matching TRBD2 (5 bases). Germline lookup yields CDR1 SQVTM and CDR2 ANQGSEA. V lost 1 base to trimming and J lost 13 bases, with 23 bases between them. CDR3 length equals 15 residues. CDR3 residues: CSVEVGLAEQETQFF. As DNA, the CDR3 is TGCAGCGTTGAAGTTGGACTGGCGGAGCAAGAGACCCAGTTCTTC.

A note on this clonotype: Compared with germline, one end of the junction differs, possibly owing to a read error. CDR3 nucleotides: TGCAGCGTGGGACAGGAGACATACGGCTACATCTTC. This gives the protein CSVGQETYGYIF. V gene TRBV29-1 combines with J gene TRBJ1-2, with TRBD1 identical over 8 bases. Germline CDR1 and CDR2: SQVTM and ANQGSEA. The CDR3 contains 12 residues.

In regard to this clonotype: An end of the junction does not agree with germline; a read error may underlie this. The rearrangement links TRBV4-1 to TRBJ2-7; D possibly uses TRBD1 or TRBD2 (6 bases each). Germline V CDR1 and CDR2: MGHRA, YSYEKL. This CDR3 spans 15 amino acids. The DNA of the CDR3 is TGCGCCAGCAACCAAGCTTCCGGGGGCCGCTACGAGCAGTACTTC. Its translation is CASNQASGGRYEQYF.

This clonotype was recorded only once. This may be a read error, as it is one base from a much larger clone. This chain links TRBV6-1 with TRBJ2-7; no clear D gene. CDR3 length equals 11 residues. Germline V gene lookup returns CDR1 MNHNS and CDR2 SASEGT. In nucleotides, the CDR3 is TGTACCAGCAGTGAAAGGTACGAGCAGTACTTC. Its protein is CTSSERYEQYF.

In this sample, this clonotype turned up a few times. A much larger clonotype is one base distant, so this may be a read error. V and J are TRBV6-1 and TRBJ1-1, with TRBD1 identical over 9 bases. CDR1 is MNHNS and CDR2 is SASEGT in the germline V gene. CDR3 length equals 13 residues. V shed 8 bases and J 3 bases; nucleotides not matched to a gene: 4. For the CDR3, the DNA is TGTGCCAGCCCCAGGACAGGGGACACTGAAGCTTTCTTT. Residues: CASPRTGDTEAFF.

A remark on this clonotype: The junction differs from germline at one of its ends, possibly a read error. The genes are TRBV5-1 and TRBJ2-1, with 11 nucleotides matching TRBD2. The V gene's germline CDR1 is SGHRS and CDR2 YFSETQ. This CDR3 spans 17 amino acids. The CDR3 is CASSESGTSGAYNEQFF. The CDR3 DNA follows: TGCGCCAGCAGCGAATCCGGGACTAGCGGTGCCTACAATGAGCAGTTCTTT. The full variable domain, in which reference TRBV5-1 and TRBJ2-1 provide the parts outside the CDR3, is KAGVTQTPRYLIKTRGQQVTLSCSPISGHRSVSWYQQTPGQGLQFLFEYFSETQRNKGNFPGRFSGRQFSNSRSEMNVSTLELGDSALYLCASSESGTSGAYNEQFFGPGTRLTVL.

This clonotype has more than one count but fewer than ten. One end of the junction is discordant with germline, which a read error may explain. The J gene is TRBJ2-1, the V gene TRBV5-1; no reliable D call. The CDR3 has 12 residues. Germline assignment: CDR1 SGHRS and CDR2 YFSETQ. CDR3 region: CANSLAFTEQFF. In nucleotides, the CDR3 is TGCGCCAACAGCTTGGCTTTCACTGAGCAGTTCTTC. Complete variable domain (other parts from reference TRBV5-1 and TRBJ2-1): KAGVTQTPRYLIKTRGQQVTLSCSPISGHRSVSWYQQTPGQGLQFLFEYFSETQRNKGNFPGRFSGRQFSNSRSEMNVSTLELGDSALYLCANSLAFTEQFFGPGTRLTVL.

CDR3 protein: CASSLKAGGQGNIQYF. DNA for the CDR3: TGCGCCAGCAGCTTGAAAGCGGGAGGGCAGGGAAACATTCAGTACTTC. This chain uses TRBV5-1 with TRBJ2-4; 10 nucleotides line up with TRBD2. V was pared by 1 base and J by 6 bases, with 7 bases of the junction left unmatched. Germline-derived CDR1 and CDR2 are SGHRS and YFSETQ. This CDR3 region has 16 residues.

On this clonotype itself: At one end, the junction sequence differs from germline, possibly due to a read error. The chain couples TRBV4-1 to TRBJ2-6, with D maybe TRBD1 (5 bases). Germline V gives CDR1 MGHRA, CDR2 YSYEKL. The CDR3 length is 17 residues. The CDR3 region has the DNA TGCGCCAGCAGCCCCCGAGGTCAGACCTCTGGGGCCAACATCCTGACTTTC. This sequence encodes CASSPRGQTSGANILTF.

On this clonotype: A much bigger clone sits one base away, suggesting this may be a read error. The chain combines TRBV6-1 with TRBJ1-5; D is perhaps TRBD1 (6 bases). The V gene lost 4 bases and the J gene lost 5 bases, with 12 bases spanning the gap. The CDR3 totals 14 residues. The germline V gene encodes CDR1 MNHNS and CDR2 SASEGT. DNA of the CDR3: TGTGCCAGCAGTGGAACAGGGCGGTATCAGCCCCAGCATTTT. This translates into CASSGTGRYQPQHF.

The CDR3 coding sequence is TGTGCCAGCAGCGCCGCATGGGCTTTGCGCACTGAAGCTTTCTTT. Protein sequence: CASSAAWALRTEAFF. This chain links TRBV5-6 with TRBJ1-1; D not resolved. Trimming removed 4 bases from V and 4 bases from J, with 17 bases in between. This CDR3 contains 15 residues. Germline loops: CDR1 SGHDT, CDR2 YYEEEE. The variable domain in full, with the rest retrieved from reference TRBV5-6 and TRBJ1-1, is DAGVTQSPTHLIKTRGQQVTLRCSPKSGHDTVSWYQQALGQGPQFIFQYYEEEERQRGNFPDRFSGHQFPNYSSELNVNALLLGDSALYLCASSAAWALRTEAFFGQGTRLTVV.

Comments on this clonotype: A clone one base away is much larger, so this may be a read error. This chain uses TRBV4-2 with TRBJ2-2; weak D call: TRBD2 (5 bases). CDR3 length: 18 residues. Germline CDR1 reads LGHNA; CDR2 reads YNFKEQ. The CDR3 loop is CASSQDLAAGSNTWELFF. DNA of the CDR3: TGTGCCAGCAGCCAAGATCTTGCCGCGGGCTCGAACACCTGGGAGCTGTTTTTT.

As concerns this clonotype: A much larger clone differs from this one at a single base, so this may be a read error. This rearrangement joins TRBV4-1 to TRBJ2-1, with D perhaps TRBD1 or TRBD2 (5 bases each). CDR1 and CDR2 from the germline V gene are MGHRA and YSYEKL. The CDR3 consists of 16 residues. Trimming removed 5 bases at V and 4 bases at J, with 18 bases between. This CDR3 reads CASSSLKGRDYNEQFF. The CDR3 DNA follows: TGCGCCAGCAGCTCTCTCAAGGGACGGGATTACAATGAGCAGTTCTTC.

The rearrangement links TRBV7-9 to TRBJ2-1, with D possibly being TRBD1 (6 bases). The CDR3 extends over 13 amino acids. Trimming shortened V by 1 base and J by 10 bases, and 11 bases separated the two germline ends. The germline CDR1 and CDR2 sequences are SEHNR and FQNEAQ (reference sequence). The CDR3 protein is CASSLGLQGEQFF. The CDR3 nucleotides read TGTGCCAGCAGCTTAGGCCTCCAGGGGGAGCAGTTCTTC.

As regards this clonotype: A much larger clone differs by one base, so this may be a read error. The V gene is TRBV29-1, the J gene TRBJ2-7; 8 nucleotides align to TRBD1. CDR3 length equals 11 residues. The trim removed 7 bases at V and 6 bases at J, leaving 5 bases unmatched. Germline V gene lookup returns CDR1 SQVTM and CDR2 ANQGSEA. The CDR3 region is CSAGQVGEQYF. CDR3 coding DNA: TGCAGCGCGGGACAGGTGGGCGAGCAGTACTTC.